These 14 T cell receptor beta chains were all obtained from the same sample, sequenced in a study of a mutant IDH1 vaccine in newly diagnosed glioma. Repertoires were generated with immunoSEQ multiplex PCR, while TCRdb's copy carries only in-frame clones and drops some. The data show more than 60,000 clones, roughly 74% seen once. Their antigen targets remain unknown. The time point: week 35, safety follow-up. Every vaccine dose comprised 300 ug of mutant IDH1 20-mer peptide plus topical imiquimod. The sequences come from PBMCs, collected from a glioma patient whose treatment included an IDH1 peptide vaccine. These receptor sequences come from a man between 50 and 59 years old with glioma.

The CDR3 sequence: CASTRTGTGDSPLHF. DNA of the CDR3: TGTGCCAGCACCAGAACCGGGACAGGGGATTCACCCCTCCACTTT. The rearrangement joins TRBV6-1 to TRBJ1-6, with 10 nucleotides matching TRBD1. The CDR3 is made up of 15 amino acids. Germline CDR1 reads MNHNS; CDR2 reads SASEGT. V shed 7 bases and J 8 bases; nucleotides not matched to a gene: 8.

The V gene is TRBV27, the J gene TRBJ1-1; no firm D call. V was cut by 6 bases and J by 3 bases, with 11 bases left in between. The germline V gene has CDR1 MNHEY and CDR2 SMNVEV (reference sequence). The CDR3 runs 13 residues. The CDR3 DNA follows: TGTGCCAGCAGGGAAGGCTTTCACACTGAAGCTTTCTTT. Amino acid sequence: CASREGFHTEAFF.

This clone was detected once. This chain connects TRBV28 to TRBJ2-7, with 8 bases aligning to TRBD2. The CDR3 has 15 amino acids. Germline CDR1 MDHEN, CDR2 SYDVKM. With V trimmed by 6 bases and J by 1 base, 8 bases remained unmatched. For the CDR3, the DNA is TGTGCCAGCAGCCGCTATCGGGGGGGGTCCTACGAGCAGTACTTC. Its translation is CASSRYRGGSYEQYF.

For the CDR3, the DNA is TGTGCCAGCAGTGAAGGGTCGACCTACCTGGAGACCCAGTACTTC. It encodes CASSEGSTYLETQYF. The gene calls are TRBV6-1 and TRBJ2-5; D not certain. CDR3 size: 15 residues. The V end lost 1 base, the J end lost 5 bases, and 14 bases lay between the germline ends. Germline CDR1 MNHNS, CDR2 SASEGT.

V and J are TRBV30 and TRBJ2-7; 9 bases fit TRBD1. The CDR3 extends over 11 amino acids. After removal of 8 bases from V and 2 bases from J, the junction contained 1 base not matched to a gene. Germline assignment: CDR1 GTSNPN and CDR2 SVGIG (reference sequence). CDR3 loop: CAGTGTYEQYF. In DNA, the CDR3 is TGTGCCGGGACAGGGACCTACGAGCAGTACTTC.

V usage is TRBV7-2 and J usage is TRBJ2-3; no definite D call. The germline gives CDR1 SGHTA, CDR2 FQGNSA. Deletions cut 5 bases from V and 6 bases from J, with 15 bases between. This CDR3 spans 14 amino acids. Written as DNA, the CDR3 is TGTGCCAGCAGCCCCGACAACCCTCGGGATACGCAGTATTTT. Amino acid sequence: CASSPDNPRDTQYF. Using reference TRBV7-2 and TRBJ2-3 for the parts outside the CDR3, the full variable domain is GAGVSQSPSNKVTEKGKDVELRCDPISGHTALYWYRQSLGQGLEFLIYFQGNSAPDKSGLPSDRFSAERTGGSVSTLTIQRTQQEDSAVYLCASSPDNPRDTQYFGPGTRLTVL.

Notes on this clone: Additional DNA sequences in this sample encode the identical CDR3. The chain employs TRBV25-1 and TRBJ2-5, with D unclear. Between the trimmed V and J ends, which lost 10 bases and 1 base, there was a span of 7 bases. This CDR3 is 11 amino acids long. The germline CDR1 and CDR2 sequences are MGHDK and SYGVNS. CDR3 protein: CATGPQETQYF. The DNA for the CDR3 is TGTGCCACTGGGCCCCAAGAGACCCAGTACTTC.

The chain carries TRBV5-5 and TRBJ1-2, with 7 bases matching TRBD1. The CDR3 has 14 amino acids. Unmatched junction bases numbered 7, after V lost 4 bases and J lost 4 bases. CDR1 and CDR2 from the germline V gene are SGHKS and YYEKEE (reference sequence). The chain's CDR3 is CASSTGTEGYGYTF. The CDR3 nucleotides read TGTGCCAGCAGCACGGGGACAGAAGGCTATGGCTACACCTTC.

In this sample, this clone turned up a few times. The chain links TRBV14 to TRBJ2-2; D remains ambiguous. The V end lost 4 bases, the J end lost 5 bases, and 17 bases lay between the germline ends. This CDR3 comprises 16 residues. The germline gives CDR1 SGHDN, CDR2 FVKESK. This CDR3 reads CASSPPIRIGTGELFF. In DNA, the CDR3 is TGTGCCAGCAGCCCCCCGATCCGTATCGGAACCGGGGAGCTGTTTTTT.

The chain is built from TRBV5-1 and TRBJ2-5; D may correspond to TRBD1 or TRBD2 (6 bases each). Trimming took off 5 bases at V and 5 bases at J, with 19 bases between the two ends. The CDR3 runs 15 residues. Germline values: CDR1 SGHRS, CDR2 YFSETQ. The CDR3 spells CASSFPEGGLETQYF. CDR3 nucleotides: TGCGCCAGCAGTTTCCCTGAGGGGGGCCTTGAGACCCAGTACTTC.

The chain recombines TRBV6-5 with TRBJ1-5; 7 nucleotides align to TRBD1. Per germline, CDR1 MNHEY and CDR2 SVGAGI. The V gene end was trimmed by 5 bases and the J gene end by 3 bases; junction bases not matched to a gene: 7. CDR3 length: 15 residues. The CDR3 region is CASSPYRGLNQPQHF. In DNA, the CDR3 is TGTGCCAGCAGTCCGTACAGGGGCCTCAATCAGCCCCAGCATTTT.

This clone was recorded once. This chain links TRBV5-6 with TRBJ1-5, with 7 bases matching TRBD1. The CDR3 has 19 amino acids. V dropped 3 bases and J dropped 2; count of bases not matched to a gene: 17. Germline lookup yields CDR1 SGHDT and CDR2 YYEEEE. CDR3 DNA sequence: TGTGCCAGCAGCTCGTCACAGGGGAGGGGGGGGATGGGCAATCAGCCCCAGCATTTT. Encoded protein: CASSSSQGRGGMGNQPQHF.

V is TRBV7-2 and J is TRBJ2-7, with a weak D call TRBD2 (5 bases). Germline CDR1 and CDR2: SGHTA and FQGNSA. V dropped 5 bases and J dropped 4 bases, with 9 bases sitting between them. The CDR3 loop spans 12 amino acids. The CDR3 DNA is TGTGCCAGCAGCCCCGGGATGTACGAGCAGTACTTC. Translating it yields CASSPGMYEQYF.

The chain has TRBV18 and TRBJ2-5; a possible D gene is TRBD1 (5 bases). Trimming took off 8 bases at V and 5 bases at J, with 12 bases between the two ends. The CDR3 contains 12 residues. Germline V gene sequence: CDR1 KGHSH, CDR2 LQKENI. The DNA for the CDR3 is TGTGCCAGCCTCCAGGGTGGTGAGACCCAGTACTTC. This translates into CASLQGGETQYF.